The 31 T cell receptor beta chains presented below share a single source sample, sequenced in a study of blood T cells in healthy people across ages. PCR was performed a second time for about 7 to 12 cycles using a sample-barcoded 5' primer and a J-beta primer mix. TCRdb called the 5' RACE reads again in MiXCR, with one record for every CDR3 protein. The sample lists about 1 million distinct CDR3 sequences; almost 25% were seen once. This sample was shared with a second study, whose subject was T cells of mothers and their children.

The sample comprised blood. The receptors were sampled from a girl aged 2 to 9 in good health.

The J gene is TRBJ2-5, the V gene TRBV21-1; TRBD1, the table's D call, was not compared with the DNA. TRBV21-1 is labeled a pseudogene. The CDR3 sequence is 16 residues long. The CDR3 is CASSKVRTRDGETQYF. The CDR3 region has the DNA TGTGCCAGCAGCAAAGTTCGCACCCGGGACGGTGAGACCCAGTACTTC.

The rearrangement uses TRBV6-6 and TRBJ2-5, with 8 bases that match TRBD2. V shed 7 bases and J 11 bases; nucleotides not matched to a gene: 12. Germline V gives CDR1 MNHNY, CDR2 SVGAGI (reference sequence). There are 13 residues in the CDR3. The CDR3 region has the DNA TGTGCCAGCATCTCGGGGGGGCTAAGGGAGCAGTACTTC. Residues: CASISGGLREQYF.

The rearrangement links TRBV5-1 to TRBJ1-3; D is unresolved. The CDR3 loop spans 14 amino acids. V dropped 0 bases and J dropped 3 bases, with 7 bases sitting between them. The germline V gene has CDR1 SGHRS and CDR2 YFSETQ. Written as DNA, the CDR3 is TGCGCCAGCAGCTTGGGGGAAGGTGGAAACACCATATATTTT. It yields the protein CASSLGEGGNTIYF.

This rearrangement joins TRBV11-2 to TRBJ1-2; TRBD1 is a possible D gene (5 bases). CDR3 size: 17 residues. Trimming removed 4 bases at V and 4 bases at J, with 22 bases between. Germline lookup yields CDR1 SGHAT and CDR2 FQNNGV. CDR3 nucleotide sequence: TGTGCCAGCAGCTCCTTCCGGGCGTCGGGGACGGGCTATGGCTACACCTTC. It is translated as CASSSFRASGTGYGYTF.

This clonotype occurred a few times. The V gene is TRBV6-5, the J gene TRBJ1-5, with TRBD1 matching 9 bases. This CDR3 comprises 15 residues. Looked up from germline, CDR1 is MNHEY and CDR2 is SVGAGI. V trimming: 5 bases; J trimming: 4 bases; junction bases outside the gene matches: 6. The CDR3 reads CASSTGGQGNQPQHF. CDR3 DNA sequence: TGTGCCAGCAGTACCGGGGGACAGGGTAATCAGCCCCAGCATTTT.

V and J are TRBV6-5 and TRBJ2-5, with TRBD1 matching over 7 bases. The tail of the sequence fits TRBJ2-7 better, so the J call may be wrong. The CDR3 totals 15 residues. Germline CDR1 is MNHEY and CDR2 is SVGAGI. The CDR3 protein is CASRTETGATYEQYF. As DNA, the CDR3 is TGTGCCAGCAGGACAGAAACAGGGGCAACTTACGAGCAGTACTTC.

This clonotype has a handful of counts. This rearrangement joins TRBV20-1 to TRBJ2-5; tentative D call: TRBD2 (7 bases). The DNA end lines up better with TRBJ2-1; the J call may be wrong. CDR3 length: 16 residues. The germline gives CDR1 DFQATT, CDR2 SNEGSKA (reference sequence). The CDR3 bases are TGCAGTGCTAGAAAGGGGGGGGGGACTTTCTACAATGAGCAGTTCTTC. Translated: CSARKGGGTFYNEQFF.

On this clonotype itself: A read error may account for a junction end that differs from germline. The chain links TRBV20-1 to TRBJ1-6; possible D gene TRBD1, 5 bases. Germline CDR1 DFQATT, CDR2 SNEGSKA (reference sequence). CDR3 length: 17 amino acids. The CDR3 here is CSATSMDTLSYNSPLHF. Written as DNA, the CDR3 is TGCAGCGCTACCTCCATGGACACCCTCTCCTATAATTCACCCCTCCACTTT.

This clonotype was seen a few times. V usage is TRBV28 and J usage is TRBJ1-2, with 8 bases fitting TRBD1. Unmatched junction bases numbered 7, after V lost 3 bases and J lost 4 bases. The CDR3 extends over 15 amino acids. CDR1 and CDR2 from the germline V gene are MDHEN and SYDVKM. CDR3 sequence reads: CASSFPGGLFYGYTF. The CDR3 DNA follows: TGTGCCAGCAGTTTCCCAGGGGGCCTATTCTATGGCTACACCTTC.

This clonotype was found a few times. Mismatch with germline at one junction end may stem from a read error. The chain is built from TRBV24-1 and TRBJ2-1; perhaps TRBD1 as D (5 bases). The V gene's germline CDR1 is KGHDR and CDR2 SFDVKD. The CDR3 covers 14 residues. The CDR3 is CATSDFLRVSGSIF. The CDR3 bases are TGTGCCACCAGTGATTTCCTTAGGGTTTCAGGGTCGATCTTC.

This clonotype was seen only a few times. The rearrangement links TRBV5-6 to TRBJ1-1; D call uncertain. V shed 2 bases and J shed 0 bases, with 8 bases lying between them. The CDR3 length is 14 residues. Germline V gene lookup returns CDR1 SGHDT and CDR2 YYEEEE. CDR3 in amino acids: CASSFVNLNTEAFF. In DNA form, the CDR3 reads TGTGCCAGCAGCTTCGTCAACCTGAACACTGAAGCTTTCTTT.

In the case of this clonotype: An end of the junction does not agree with germline; a read error may underlie this. The chain couples TRBV27 to TRBJ2-3, with 9 bases lining up with TRBD1. Germline V gene data show CDR1 as MNHEY and CDR2 as SMNVEV (reference sequence). The CDR3 is 16 residues long. CDR3 nucleotide sequence: TGCGCCAGCAGACCCAAACAGGGGGCCGGCACAGATACGCAGTATTTT. As protein: CASRPKQGAGTDTQYF.

V gene TRBV4-1 combines with J gene TRBJ2-1; D is possibly TRBD1 (6 bases). Germline CDR1 MGHRA, CDR2 YSYEKL. The CDR3 runs to 13 residues. The V end lost 8 bases, the J end lost 5 bases, and 13 bases lay between the germline ends. The CDR3 loop is CASATGTNNEQFF. The CDR3 DNA reads TGCGCCAGCGCAACGGGGACAAACAATGAGCAGTTCTTC.

With respect to this clonotype: One junction end disagrees with the germline gene, perhaps due to a read error. CDR3: CANSATYSPLHF. CDR3 coding DNA: TGTGCCAACAGTGCAACTTATTCACCCCTCCACTTT. The chain has TRBV28 and TRBJ1-6, with D hard to call. This CDR3 comprises 12 residues. CDR1 and CDR2 (germline): MDHEN, SYDVKM.

The chain couples TRBV28 to TRBJ2-5, with 8 bases fitting TRBD2. Unmatched junction bases numbered 6, after V lost 3 bases and J lost 0 bases. The germline CDR1 and CDR2 sequences are MDHEN and SYDVKM. The CDR3 spans 16 residues. The CDR3 loop is CASSFRKRGYQETQYF. The CDR3 DNA is TGTGCCAGCAGTTTCAGGAAGCGGGGGTACCAAGAGACCCAGTACTTC.

The chain joins TRBV9 to TRBJ2-7, with 12 bases that match TRBD2. The CDR3 runs 17 residues. J was trimmed by 4 bases and V by 3 bases; bases with no gene match: 11. Per the germline V gene, CDR1 is SGDLS and CDR2 is YYNGEE. CDR3 nucleotide sequence: TGTGCCAGCAGCGCAACCGGGACTAGCGGGTCTCAATACGAGCAGTACTTC. This encodes CASSATGTSGSQYEQYF.

This clonotype appeared a few times. This chain uses TRBV5-1 with TRBJ1-4; no firm D call. V shed 1 base and J shed 0 bases, with 10 bases lying between them. Per germline, CDR1 SGHRS and CDR2 YFSETQ. There are 16 residues in the CDR3. CDR3 DNA: TGCGCCAGCAGCTTGCCCAGCGGAGCAACTAATGAAAAACTGTTTTTT. Protein sequence: CASSLPSGATNEKLFF.

The rearrangement joins TRBV20-1 to TRBJ2-7, with D maybe TRBD1 (6 bases). The V and J ends lost 0 bases and 1 base respectively, with 22 bases between them. The germline CDR1 and CDR2 sequences are DFQATT and SNEGSKA (reference sequence). There are 18 residues in the CDR3. Here the CDR3 reads CSARDLNRVYRPSYEQYF. CDR3 DNA: TGCAGTGCTAGAGATTTGAACAGGGTGTATAGGCCTTCCTACGAGCAGTACTTC.

This sequence joins TRBV7-3 and TRBJ1-1; D call uncertain. The V end was cut by 5 bases, the J end by 3 bases, with 13 bases between. Germline CDR1 SGHTA, CDR2 FQGTGA. This CDR3 region has 14 residues. The CDR3 DNA follows: TGTGCCAGCAGCCCCAGACATGGCTACACTGAAGCTTTCTTT. It translates to CASSPRHGYTEAFF.

V usage is TRBV4-2 and J usage is TRBJ2-2; D may correspond to TRBD1 or TRBD2 (6 bases each). Trimming pared 1 base from V and 4 bases from J, leaving 10 bases between. Germline CDR1 reads LGHNA; CDR2 reads YNFKEQ. This CDR3 spans 15 amino acids. The CDR3 DNA follows: TGTGCCAGCAGCCAAGCGGGGGCGACCACCGGGGAGCTGTTTTTT. Translation gives CASSQAGATTGELFF.

V usage is TRBV20-1 and J usage is TRBJ2-5; D is unclear. The J call is in doubt because the DNA end fits TRBJ2-1 better. The CDR3 length is 11 residues. Germline lookup yields CDR1 DFQATT and CDR2 SNEGSKA (reference sequence). The CDR3 DNA is TGCAGTGGGGGTGACTCCAGTGAGCAGTTCTTC. Translation gives CSGGDSSEQFF.

The V call is TRBV15, the J call TRBJ2-1; the match to TRBD2 covers 11 bases. The CDR3 contains 17 residues. With V trimmed by 1 base and J by 5 bases, 7 bases remained unmatched. Germline CDR1 LNHNV, CDR2 YYDKDF (reference sequence). The CDR3 nucleotides are TGTGCCACCAGCAGAGTTCTGGGGACTAGCGGCCACAATGAGCAGTTCTTC. Its translation is CATSRVLGTSGHNEQFF.

Only a few counts were recorded for this clonotype. The chain is built from TRBV28 and TRBJ2-5, with 13 bases fitting TRBD2. Germline-derived CDR1 and CDR2 are MDHEN and SYDVKM. V lost 5 bases to trimming and J lost 1 base; unmatched junction nucleotides: 4. The CDR3 spans 16 residues. The DNA of the CDR3 is TGTGCCAGCAGTCCGGGGACTAGCGGGATCCAAGAGACCCAGTACTTC. Its translation is CASSPGTSGIQETQYF.

V is TRBV9 and J is TRBJ2-1, with 10 bases that match TRBD1. The CDR3 sequence is 14 residues long. The V gene's germline CDR1 is SGDLS and CDR2 YYNGEE. The ends lost 3 bases at V and 8 bases at J; junction bases unmatched: 5. CDR3 nucleotide sequence: TGTGCCAGCAGCGAGACAGGGGGCTTGGATGAGCAGTTCTTC. Translation gives CASSETGGLDEQFF.

This clonotype was seen a few times. This chain's CDR3 is CAISELAGGPNEQFF. In DNA form, the CDR3 reads TGTGCCATCAGTGAACTAGCGGGAGGGCCTAATGAGCAGTTCTTC. The genes are TRBV10-3 and TRBJ2-5; TRBD2 matches at 13 bases. The DNA end is a closer match to TRBJ2-1, so the J assignment may be wrong. Germline CDR1 and CDR2: ENHRY and SYGVKD. This CDR3 is built from 15 residues.

In its sample, this clonotype was seen a few times. The V and J genes are TRBV20-1 and TRBJ2-5; 8 bases are shared with TRBD1. Per germline, CDR1 DFQATT and CDR2 SNEGSKA (reference sequence). The CDR3 is 15 amino acids. Trimming removed 1 base from V and 4 bases from J; junction bases left unmatched: 8. The CDR3 region has the DNA TGCAGTGCTAGAGGCCCGCAGGGGGCAGGAGAGACCCAGTACTTC. This codes for CSARGPQGAGETQYF.

Judged by abundance, this clonotype is medium-sized. The V call is TRBV7-2, the J call TRBJ2-5; 7 bases fit TRBD1. J gave up 5 bases and V 2 bases, and 2 bases lay outside the gene matches. The CDR3 spans 13 residues. Germline V gene data show CDR1 as SGHTA and CDR2 as FQGNSA. The chain's CDR3 is CASSLWGQETQYF. In DNA, the CDR3 is TGTGCCAGCAGCTTATGGGGACAGGAGACCCAGTACTTC.

This rearrangement joins TRBV19 to TRBJ2-5; 8 nucleotides align to TRBD1. CDR3 length: 15 amino acids. Germline CDR1 and CDR2: LNHDA and SQIVND (reference sequence). V was pared by 6 bases and J by 6 bases, with 12 bases of the junction left unmatched. CDR3 DNA: TGTGCCAGTAGGTCCAGGACAGGGTTCTTCCAGACCCAGTACTTC. As protein: CASRSRTGFFQTQYF.

A few counts support this clonotype. The chain carries TRBV6-5 and TRBJ2-1, with 11 bases that match TRBD1. The germline V gene encodes CDR1 MNHEY and CDR2 SVGAGI. V shed 5 bases, J shed 6 bases, and the junction held 9 bases outside the gene matches. CDR3 size: 16 residues. This chain's CDR3 is CASSKDGTGGSNEQFF. The CDR3 coding sequence is TGTGCCAGCAGTAAAGATGGGACAGGGGGATCCAATGAGCAGTTCTTC.

Only a few counts were recorded for this clonotype. CDR3 residues: CSAGPTGSGNQPQHF. The CDR3, as DNA: TGCAGTGCTGGACCTACAGGGAGTGGCAATCAGCCCCAGCATTTT. The chain links TRBV20-1 to TRBJ1-5, with D maybe TRBD1 (6 bases). Germline CDR1 DFQATT, CDR2 SNEGSKA (reference sequence). Trimming shortened V by 5 bases and J by 2 bases, and 16 bases separated the two germline ends. This CDR3 is 15 amino acids long.

This clonotype was detected a few times. The chain has TRBV10-1 and TRBJ2-2, with D maybe TRBD2 (7 bases). This CDR3 is 16 amino acids long. The V end lost 9 bases, the J end lost 3 bases, and 20 bases lay between the germline ends. From germline, CDR1 is WNHNN and CDR2 SYGVQD (reference sequence). The CDR3 sequence is CARVPGGLRDTGELFF. The DNA for the CDR3 is TGCGCCAGGGTCCCGGGGGGCTTGAGAGACACCGGGGAGCTGTTTTTT.